This T cell receptor beta chain was sequenced in a study of cytomegalovirus exposure and HLA in healthy donors. Points from the study as a whole: Most TCRs appeared rarely, but some public TCRs recurred in many donors.

With respect to this clone: Its specificity is not known.

Primers for the PCR totalled 60 Vbeta and 13 Jbeta. TCRdb keeps only in-frame clones here, not all; method: immunoSEQ multiplex PCR. The repertoire consists of about 120,000 clones, with 70% to 85% occurring once and the leading ten covering 3.5% to 4.5%. V gave up 0 bases and J gave up 5 bases, with 20 bases separating them. Germline V lookup: CDR1 SGDLS, CDR2 YYNGEE. This CDR3 contains 17 residues. Input material: PBMCs. This chain connects TRBV9 to TRBJ1-2, with D perhaps TRBD1 (5 bases). This TCR was recovered from a human donor in good health. The CDR3 DNA is TGTGCCAGCAGCGTAGGGGGGGTAGGGTTAATGAGTTATGGCTACACCTTC. As protein: CASSVGGVGLMSYGYTF.